This TCR beta chain stems from a study of early T cells in non-severe SARS-CoV-2 infection. This clonotype has only a few counts. The CDR3 length is 15 residues. Germline CDR1 SGHTA, CDR2 FQGTGA. With V trimmed by 5 bases and J by 0 bases, 3 bases remained unmatched. Individual cDNA molecules received unique molecular identifiers. In TCRdb, the 5' RACE reads were re-called with MiXCR into one record per CDR3 protein. The sample yields 45,000 to 70,000 distinct CDR3 sequences, 11% seen once. The chain carries TRBV7-3 and TRBJ2-1, with 8 bases fitting TRBD2. The specimen sequenced was whole blood. The source is an adult who was a healthcare worker with PCR-confirmed SARS-CoV-2 infection or an uninfected control (not recorded which). The CDR3 reads CASSILAGSYNEQFF. Written as DNA, the CDR3 is TGTGCCAGCAGCATTCTAGCGGGCTCCTACAATGAGCAGTTCTTC. Complete variable domain (other parts from reference TRBV7-3 and TRBJ2-1): GAGVSQTPSNKVTEKGKYVELRCDPISGHTALYWYRQSLGQGPEFLIYFQGTGAADDSGLPNDRFFAVRPEGSVSTLKIQRTERGDSAVYLCASSILAGSYNEQFFGPGTRLTVL.